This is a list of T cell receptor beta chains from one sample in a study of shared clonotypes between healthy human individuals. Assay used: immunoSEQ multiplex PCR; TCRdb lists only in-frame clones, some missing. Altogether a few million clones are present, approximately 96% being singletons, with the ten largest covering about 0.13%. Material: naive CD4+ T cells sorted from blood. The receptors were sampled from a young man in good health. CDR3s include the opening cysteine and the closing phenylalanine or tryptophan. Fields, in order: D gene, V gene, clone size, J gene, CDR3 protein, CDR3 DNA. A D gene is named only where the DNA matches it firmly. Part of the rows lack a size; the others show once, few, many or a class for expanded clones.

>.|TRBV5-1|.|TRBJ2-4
CASSLAPAKNIQYF
TGCGCCAGCAGCTTGGCCCCAGCCAAAAACATTCAGTACTTC
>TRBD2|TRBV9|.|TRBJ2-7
CASSGAGTSGPYEQYF
TGTGCCAGCAGCGGAGCTGGGACTAGCGGCCCCTACGAGCAGTACTTC
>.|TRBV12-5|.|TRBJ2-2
CASGFSTQNTGELFF
TGTGCTAGTGGTTTTAGTACTCAGAACACCGGGGAGCTGTTTTTT
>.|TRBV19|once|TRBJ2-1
CASGDSFIYNEQFF
TGTGCCAGCGGGGACTCATTCATCTACAATGAGCAGTTCTTC
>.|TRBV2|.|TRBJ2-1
CASRSGPYNEQFF
TGTGCCAGCAGAAGCGGCCCCTACAATGAGCAGTTCTTC
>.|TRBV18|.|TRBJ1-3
CASSPSPGQLRSGNTIYF
TGTGCCAGCTCCCCTAGCCCTGGACAGTTACGCTCTGGAAACACCATATATTTT
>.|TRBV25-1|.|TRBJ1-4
CASSDLTTNEKLFF
TGTGCCAGCAGTGATCTCACAACTAATGAAAAACTGTTTTTT
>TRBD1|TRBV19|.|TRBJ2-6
CASRRTGGVSGANVLTF
TGTGCCAGTAGGAGGACAGGGGGAGTCTCTGGGGCCAACGTCCTGACTTTC
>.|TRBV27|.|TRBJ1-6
CASSPLFGLEDNSPLHF
TGTGCCAGCAGCCCCCTCTTTGGACTCGAAGATAATTCACCCCTCCACTTT
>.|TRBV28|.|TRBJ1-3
CASSFLGNTIYF
TGTGCCAGCAGTTTTTTGGGAAACACCATATATTTT
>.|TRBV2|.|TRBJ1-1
CASSGVKGYEAFF
TGTGCCAGCAGTGGCGTTAAGGGCTATGAAGCTTTCTTT
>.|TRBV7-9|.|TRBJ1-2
CASSLKEGISYGYTF
TGTGCCAGCAGCTTAAAGGAGGGGATTTCCTATGGCTACACCTTC
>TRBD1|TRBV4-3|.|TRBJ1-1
CASSRFGTGDLVGTEAFF
TGCGCCAGCAGCCGGTTCGGGACAGGGGATTTAGTTGGCACTGAAGCTTTCTTT
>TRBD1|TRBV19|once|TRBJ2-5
CASSIGGTGQETQYF
TGTGCCAGTAGTATAGGCGGGACAGGACAAGAGACCCAGTACTTC
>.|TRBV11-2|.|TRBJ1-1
CASSLSGGTEAFF
TGTGCCAGCAGCCTAAGTGGGGGCACTGAAGCTTTCTTT
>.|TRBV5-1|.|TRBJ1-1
CASSLNPGAEAFF
TGCGCCAGCAGCTTGAACCCGGGGGCTGAAGCTTTCTTT
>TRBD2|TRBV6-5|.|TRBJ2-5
CASSSQTSYIETQYF
TGTGCCAGCAGTTCCCAGACTAGCTATATAGAGACCCAGTACTTC
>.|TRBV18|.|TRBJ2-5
CASSPWAREETQYF
TGTGCCAGCTCACCATGGGCTAGGGAAGAGACCCAGTACTTC
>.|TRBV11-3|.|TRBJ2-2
CASSLYTGELFF
TGTGCCAGCAGCTTATACACCGGGGAGCTGTTTTTT
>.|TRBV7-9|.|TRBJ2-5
CASSPRVQDGETQYF
TGTGCCAGCAGCCCACGCGTACAGGACGGAGAGACCCAGTACTTC
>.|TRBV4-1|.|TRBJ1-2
CASSQDSTSSYGYTF
TGCGCCAGCAGCCAAGATTCGACCAGCTCTTATGGCTACACCTTC
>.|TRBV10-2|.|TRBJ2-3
CASGRGTQKGDTQYF
TGCGCCAGCGGTAGGGGGACACAGAAGGGAGATACGCAGTATTTT
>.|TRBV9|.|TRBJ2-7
CASSSGPASHEQYF
TGTGCCAGCAGCTCCGGACCCGCGTCCCACGAGCAGTACTTC
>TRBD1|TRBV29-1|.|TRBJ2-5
CSARDRGQETQYF
TGCAGCGCCAGGGACAGGGGGCAGGAGACCCAGTACTTC
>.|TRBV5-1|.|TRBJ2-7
CASSQDSLSYEQYF
TGCGCCAGCAGTCAGGACAGCCTTTCCTACGAGCAGTACTTC
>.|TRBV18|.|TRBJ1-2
CASSPAGNYGYTF
TGTGCCAGCTCACCAGCAGGGAACTATGGCTACACCTTC
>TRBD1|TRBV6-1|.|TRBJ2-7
CASRRTGTGLYEQYF
TGTGCCAGCAGAAGAACCGGGACAGGGTTATACGAGCAGTACTTC
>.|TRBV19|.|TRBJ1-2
CASRGGASYYGYTF
TGTGCCAGTAGGGGAGGCGCGTCATACTATGGCTACACCTTC
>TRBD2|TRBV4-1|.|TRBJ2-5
CASSQPGRGSGEGATQYF
TGCGCCAGCAGCCAACCCGGAAGGGGTAGCGGGGAGGGAGCGACCCAGTACTTC